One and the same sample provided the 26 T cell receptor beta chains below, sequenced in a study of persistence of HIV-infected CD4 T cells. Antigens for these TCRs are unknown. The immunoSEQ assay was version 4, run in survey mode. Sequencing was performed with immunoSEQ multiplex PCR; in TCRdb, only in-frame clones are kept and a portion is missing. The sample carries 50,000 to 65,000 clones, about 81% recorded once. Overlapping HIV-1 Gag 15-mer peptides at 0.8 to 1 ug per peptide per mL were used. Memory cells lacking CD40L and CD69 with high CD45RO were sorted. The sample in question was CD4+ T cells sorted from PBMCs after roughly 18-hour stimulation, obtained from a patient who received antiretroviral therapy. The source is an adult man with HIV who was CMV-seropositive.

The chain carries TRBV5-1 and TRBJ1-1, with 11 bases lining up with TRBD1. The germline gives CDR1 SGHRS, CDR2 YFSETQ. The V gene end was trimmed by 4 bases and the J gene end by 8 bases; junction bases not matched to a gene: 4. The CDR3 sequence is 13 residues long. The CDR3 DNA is TGCGCCAGCAGCGTTGGACAGGGGGCAGAAGCTTTCTTT. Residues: CASSVGQGAEAFF.

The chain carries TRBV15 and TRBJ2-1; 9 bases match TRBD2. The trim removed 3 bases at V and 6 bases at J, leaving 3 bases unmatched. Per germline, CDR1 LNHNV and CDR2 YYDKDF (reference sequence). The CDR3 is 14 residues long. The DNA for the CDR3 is TGTGCCACCAGCAGGACTAGCGGAGCCAATGAGCAGTTCTTC. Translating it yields CATSRTSGANEQFF.

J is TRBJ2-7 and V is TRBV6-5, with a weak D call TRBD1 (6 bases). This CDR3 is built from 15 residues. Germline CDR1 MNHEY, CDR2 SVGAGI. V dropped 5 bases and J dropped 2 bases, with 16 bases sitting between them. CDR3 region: CASSKRTVRAYEQYF. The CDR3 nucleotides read TGTGCCAGCAGTAAACGGACAGTTCGAGCCTACGAGCAGTACTTC.

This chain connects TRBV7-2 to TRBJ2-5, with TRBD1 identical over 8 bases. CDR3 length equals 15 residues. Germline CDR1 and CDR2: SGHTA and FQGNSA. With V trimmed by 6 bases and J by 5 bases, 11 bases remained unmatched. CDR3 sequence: CASRSGTGQGETQYF. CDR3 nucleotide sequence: TGTGCCAGCAGATCCGGGACAGGTCAGGGGGAGACCCAGTACTTC. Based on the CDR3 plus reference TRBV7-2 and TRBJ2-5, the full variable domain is GAGVSQSPSNKVTEKGKDVELRCDPISGHTALYWYRQSLGQGLEFLIYFQGNSAPDKSGLPSDRFSAERTGGSVSTLTIQRTQQEDSAVYLCASRSGTGQGETQYFGPGTRLLVL.

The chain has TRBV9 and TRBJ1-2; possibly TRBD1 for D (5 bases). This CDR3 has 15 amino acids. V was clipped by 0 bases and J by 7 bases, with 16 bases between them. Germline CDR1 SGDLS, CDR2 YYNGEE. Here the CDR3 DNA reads TGTGCCAGCAGCGTAGGCGGGGGAATAGGCAGTGGCTACACCTTC. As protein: CASSVGGGIGSGYTF.

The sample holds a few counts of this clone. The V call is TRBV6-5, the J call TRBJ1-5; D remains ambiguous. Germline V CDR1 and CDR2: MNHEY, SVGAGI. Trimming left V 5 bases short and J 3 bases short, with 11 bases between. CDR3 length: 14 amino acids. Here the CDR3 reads CASSPNSNNQPQHF. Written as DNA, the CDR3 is TGTGCCAGCAGTCCCAACAGCAACAATCAGCCCCAGCATTTT.

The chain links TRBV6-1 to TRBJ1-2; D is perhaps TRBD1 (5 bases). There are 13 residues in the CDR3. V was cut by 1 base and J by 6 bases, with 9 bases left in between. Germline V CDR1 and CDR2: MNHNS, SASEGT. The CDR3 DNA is TGTGCCAGCAGTGAAGGGGGGGATAATGGCTACACCTTC. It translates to CASSEGGDNGYTF.

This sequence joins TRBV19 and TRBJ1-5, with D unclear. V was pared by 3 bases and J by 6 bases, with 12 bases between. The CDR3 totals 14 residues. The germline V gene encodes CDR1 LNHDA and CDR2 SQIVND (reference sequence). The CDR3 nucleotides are TGTGCCAGTAGTATTAAAGGGTCAGGTCAGCCCCAGCATTTT. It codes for CASSIKGSGQPQHF.

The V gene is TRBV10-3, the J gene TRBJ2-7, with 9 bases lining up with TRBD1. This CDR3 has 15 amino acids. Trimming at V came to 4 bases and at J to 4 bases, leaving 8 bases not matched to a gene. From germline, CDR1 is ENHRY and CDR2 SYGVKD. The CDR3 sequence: CAISGGTGFIYEQYF. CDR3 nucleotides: TGTGCCATCAGTGGGGGGACAGGGTTTATTTACGAGCAGTACTTC.

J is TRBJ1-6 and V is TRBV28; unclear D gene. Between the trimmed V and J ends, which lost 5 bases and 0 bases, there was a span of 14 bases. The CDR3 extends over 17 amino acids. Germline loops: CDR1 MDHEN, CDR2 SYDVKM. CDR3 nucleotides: TGTGCCAGCAGTCGAGCAAGGCTTAGCTCCTATAATTCACCCCTCCACTTT. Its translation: CASSRARLSSYNSPLHF.

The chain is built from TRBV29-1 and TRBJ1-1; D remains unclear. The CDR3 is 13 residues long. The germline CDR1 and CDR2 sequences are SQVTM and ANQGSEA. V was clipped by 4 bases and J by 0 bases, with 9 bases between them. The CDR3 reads CSVGRMMNTEAFF. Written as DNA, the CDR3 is TGCAGCGTTGGGCGGATGATGAACACTGAAGCTTTCTTT.

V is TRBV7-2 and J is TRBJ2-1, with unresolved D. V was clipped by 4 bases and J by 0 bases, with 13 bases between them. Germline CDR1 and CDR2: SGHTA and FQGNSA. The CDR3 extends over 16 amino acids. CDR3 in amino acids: CASSSRKGISYNEQFF. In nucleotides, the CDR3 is TGTGCCAGCAGCTCCCGGAAAGGTATCTCCTACAATGAGCAGTTCTTC. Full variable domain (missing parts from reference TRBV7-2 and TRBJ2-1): GAGVSQSPSNKVTEKGKDVELRCDPISGHTALYWYRQSLGQGLEFLIYFQGNSAPDKSGLPSDRFSAERTGGSVSTLTIQRTQQEDSAVYLCASSSRKGISYNEQFFGPGTRLTVL.

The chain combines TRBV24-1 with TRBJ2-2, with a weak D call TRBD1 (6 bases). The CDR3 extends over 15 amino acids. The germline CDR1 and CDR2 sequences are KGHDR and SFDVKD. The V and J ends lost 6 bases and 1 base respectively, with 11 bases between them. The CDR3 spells CATSLQQGNTGELFF. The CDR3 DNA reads TGTGCCACCAGTCTTCAACAGGGGAACACCGGGGAGCTGTTTTTT.

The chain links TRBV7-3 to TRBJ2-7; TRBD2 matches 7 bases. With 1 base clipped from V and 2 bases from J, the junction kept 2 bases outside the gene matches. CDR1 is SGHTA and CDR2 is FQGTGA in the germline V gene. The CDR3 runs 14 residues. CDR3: CASSLNGGTYEQYF. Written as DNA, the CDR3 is TGTGCCAGCAGCTTAAACGGGGGGACCTACGAGCAGTACTTC.

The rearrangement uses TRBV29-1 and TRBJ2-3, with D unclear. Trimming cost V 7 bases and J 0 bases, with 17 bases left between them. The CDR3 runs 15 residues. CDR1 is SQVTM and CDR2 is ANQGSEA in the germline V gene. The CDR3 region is CSAVFLPTSTDTQYF. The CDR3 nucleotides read TGCAGCGCCGTATTTCTACCTACTAGCACAGATACGCAGTATTTT.

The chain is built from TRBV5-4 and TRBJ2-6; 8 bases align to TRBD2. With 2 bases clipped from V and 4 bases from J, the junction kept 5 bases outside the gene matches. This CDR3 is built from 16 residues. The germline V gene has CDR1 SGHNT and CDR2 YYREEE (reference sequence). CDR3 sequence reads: CASSLAGAWGANVLTF. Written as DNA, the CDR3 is TGTGCCAGCAGCTTAGCGGGGGCTTGGGGGGCCAACGTCCTGACTTTC. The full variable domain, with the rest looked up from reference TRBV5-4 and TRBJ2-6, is ETGVTQSPTHLIKTRGQQVTLRCSSQSGHNTVSWYQQALGQGPQFIFQYYREEENGRGNFPPRFSGLQFPNYSSELNVNALELDDSALYLCASSLAGAWGANVLTFGAGSRLTVL.

As DNA, the CDR3 is TGTGCCAGCAGTTTATACAGCTCCTACAATGAGCAGTTCTTC. Translation gives CASSLYSSYNEQFF. The chain carries TRBV28 and TRBJ2-1; D unclear. Germline values: CDR1 MDHEN, CDR2 SYDVKM. The CDR3 consists of 14 residues. The ends were cut back, 1 base at V and 0 bases at J, with 4 bases in the middle. Together with reference TRBV28 and TRBJ2-1, the CDR3 gives the full variable domain: DVKVTQSSRYLVKRTGEKVFLECVQDMDHENMFWYRQDPGLGLRLIYFSYDVKMKEKGDIPEGYSVSREKKERFSLILESASTNQTSMYLCASSLYSSYNEQFFGPGTRLTVL.

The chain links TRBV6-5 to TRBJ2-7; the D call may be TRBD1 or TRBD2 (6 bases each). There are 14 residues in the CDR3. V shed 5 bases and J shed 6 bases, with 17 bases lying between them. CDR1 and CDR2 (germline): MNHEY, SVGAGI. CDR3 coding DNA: TGTGCCAGCAGTCGCGGGACAACCGGGAGCGAGCAGTACTTC. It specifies CASSRGTTGSEQYF.

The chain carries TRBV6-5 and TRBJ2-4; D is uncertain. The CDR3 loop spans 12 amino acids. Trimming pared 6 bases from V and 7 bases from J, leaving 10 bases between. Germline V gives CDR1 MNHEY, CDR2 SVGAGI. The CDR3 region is CASRANSNIQYF. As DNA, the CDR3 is TGTGCCAGCAGGGCTAATTCGAACATTCAGTACTTC.

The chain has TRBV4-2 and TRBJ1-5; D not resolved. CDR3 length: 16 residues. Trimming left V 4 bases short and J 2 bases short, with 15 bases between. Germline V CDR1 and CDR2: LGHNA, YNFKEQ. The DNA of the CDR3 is TGTGCCAGCAGCCCCCGTCCTGGCGCGGGCAATCAGCCCCAGCATTTT. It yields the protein CASSPRPGAGNQPQHF.

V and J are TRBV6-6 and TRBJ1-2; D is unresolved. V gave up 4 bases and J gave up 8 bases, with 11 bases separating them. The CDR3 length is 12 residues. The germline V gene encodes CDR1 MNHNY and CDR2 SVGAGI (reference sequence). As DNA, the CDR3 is TGTGCCAGCAGTTTGCGGGCCGGGGGCTACACCTTC. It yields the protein CASSLRAGGYTF.

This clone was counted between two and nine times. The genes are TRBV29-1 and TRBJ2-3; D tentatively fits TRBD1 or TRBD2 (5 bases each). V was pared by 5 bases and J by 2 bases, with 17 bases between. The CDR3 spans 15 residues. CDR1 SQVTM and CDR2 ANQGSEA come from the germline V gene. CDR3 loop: CSVRPGTAHTDTQYF. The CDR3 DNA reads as TGCAGCGTTCGTCCGGGGACGGCACACACAGATACGCAGTATTTT.

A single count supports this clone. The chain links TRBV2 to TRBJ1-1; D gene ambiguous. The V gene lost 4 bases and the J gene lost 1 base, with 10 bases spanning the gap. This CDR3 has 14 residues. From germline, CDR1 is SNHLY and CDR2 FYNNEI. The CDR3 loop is CASSGDGQNTEAFF. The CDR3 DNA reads TGTGCCAGCAGTGGCGACGGGCAGAACACTGAAGCTTTCTTT.

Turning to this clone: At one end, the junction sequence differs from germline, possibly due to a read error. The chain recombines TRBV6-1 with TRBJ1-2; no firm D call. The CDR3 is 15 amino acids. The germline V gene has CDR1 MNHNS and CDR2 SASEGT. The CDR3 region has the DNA TGTGCCAGCACTGAATCGCAGGCGAGGCGGGATGGCTACACCTTC. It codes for CASTESQARRDGYTF.

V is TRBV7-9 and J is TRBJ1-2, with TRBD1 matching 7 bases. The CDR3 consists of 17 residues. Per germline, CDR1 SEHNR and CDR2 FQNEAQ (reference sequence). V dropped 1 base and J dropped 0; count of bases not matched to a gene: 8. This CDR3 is CASSLGGTDRANYGYTF. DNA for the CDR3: TGTGCCAGCAGCTTAGGGGGGACAGATCGAGCTAACTATGGCTACACCTTC.

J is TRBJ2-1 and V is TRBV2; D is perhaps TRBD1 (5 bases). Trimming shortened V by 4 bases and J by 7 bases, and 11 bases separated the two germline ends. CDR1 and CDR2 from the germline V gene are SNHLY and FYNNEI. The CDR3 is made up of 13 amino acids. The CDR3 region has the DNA TGTGCCAGCAGTGGACAGTTCTTTAATGAGCAGTTCTTC. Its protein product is CASSGQFFNEQFF.